The 24 T cell receptor beta chains presented below share a single source sample, sequenced in a study of early T cells in non-severe SARS-CoV-2 infection (dated by TCRdb to the early 2020s). Libraries were built with 5' RACE. The sample was run on a NextSeq 500. TCRdb trimmed public reads at Q25 via fastp, called clones via MiXCR and kept in-frame beta chains. Under each unique CDR3 protein, matching rows form one entry showing the most common genes and DNA. The table for this sample lists roughly 60,000 distinct CDR3 sequences; around 6% of them were counted only once. 6.8% of the sample belongs to the ten largest clones. The sequenced sample consisted of whole blood. These receptors all stem from an adult who was a healthcare worker with PCR-confirmed SARS-CoV-2 infection or an uninfected control (not recorded which).

This clonotype was found a few times. The chain is built from TRBV21-1 and TRBJ2-1; the table's D call, TRBD1, has no DNA check behind it. TRBV21-1 is reported as a pseudogene. This CDR3 contains 15 residues. CDR3 coding DNA: TGTGCCAGCAGCAAAGAGGCAGGGGCCCACAATGAGCAGTTCTTC. Translating it yields CASSKEAGAHNEQFF.

This clonotype was recorded many times. V usage is TRBV7-2 and J usage is TRBJ1-4; possible D gene TRBD1, 6 bases. Germline CDR1 reads SGHTA; CDR2 reads FQGNSA. CDR3 length: 16 residues. V was pared by 3 bases and J by 6 bases, with 17 bases between. In DNA form, the CDR3 reads TGTGCCAGCAGCTTTTCGGGGGGCGCGTACGATGAAAAACTGTTTTTT. Protein product: CASSFSGGAYDEKLFF.

This clonotype appeared many times. The chain recombines TRBV27 with TRBJ2-5; possible D gene TRBD1, 6 bases. With 5 bases removed from V and 0 bases from J, the gap between germline ends came to 10 bases. CDR3 length: 14 residues. The germline V gene has CDR1 MNHEY and CDR2 SMNVEV (reference sequence). CDR3 nucleotide sequence: TGTGCCAGCAGTGTGCAGGGGTACCAAGAGACCCAGTACTTC. Amino acids: CASSVQGYQETQYF.

The chain carries TRBV10-3 and TRBJ1-2; no definite D call. CDR3 length: 18 residues. With 3 bases removed from V and 8 bases from J, the gap between germline ends came to 28 bases. CDR1 is ENHRY, CDR2 SYGVKD, per germline. CDR3 DNA: TGTGCCATCAGTGATGGGAGTTTTGGGCCAGGCCGCCCGGAGGGCTACACCTTC. Protein product: CAISDGSFGPGRPEGYTF.

This clonotype was seen repeatedly, ten times or more. This chain uses TRBV19 with TRBJ2-2; D possibly corresponds to TRBD1 (5 bases). Trimming shortened V by 6 bases and J by 0 bases, and 14 bases separated the two germline ends. Per germline, CDR1 LNHDA and CDR2 SQIVND (reference sequence). CDR3 length: 16 residues. This CDR3 reads CASRARTSANTGELFF. The CDR3 DNA reads as TGTGCCAGTAGGGCCAGGACAAGCGCGAACACCGGGGAGCTGTTTTTT.

This clonotype occurred a few times. V usage is TRBV5-4 and J usage is TRBJ1-2, with D uncertain. There are 15 residues in the CDR3. Germline CDR1 reads SGHNT; CDR2 reads YYREEE (reference sequence). V dropped 4 bases and J dropped 8 bases, with 21 bases sitting between them. The chain's CDR3 is CASSTGRTPIEGYTF. CDR3 sequence (DNA): TGTGCCAGCAGCACCGGACGGACCCCTATTGAAGGCTACACCTTC.

This clonotype was recorded many times. The gene calls are TRBV6-5 and TRBJ1-2, with D unclear. Germline V gene data show CDR1 as MNHEY and CDR2 as SVGAGI. The CDR3 has 13 residues. The V end lost 7 bases, the J end lost 2 bases, and 11 bases lay between the germline ends. DNA of the CDR3: TGTGCCAGCACTCTACACGGGAACTATGGCTACACCTTC. Translation: CASTLHGNYGYTF.

This clonotype was seen only a few times. V gene TRBV12-5 combines with J gene TRBJ2-2; TRBD2 aligns across 10 bases. After removal of 3 bases from V and 5 bases from J, the junction contained 12 bases not matched to a gene. Germline CDR1 and CDR2: LGHNT and FRNRAP. The CDR3 consists of 18 residues. The CDR3 DNA reads TGTGCTAGTGGTTTCGCACCCCTAGCGGGAGATAGGACCGGGGAGCTGTTTTTT. Amino acids: CASGFAPLAGDRTGELFF.

This clonotype was observed a handful of times. V and J are TRBV5-6 and TRBJ2-7, with 8 nucleotides matching TRBD2. The CDR3 consists of 14 residues. From germline, CDR1 is SGHDT and CDR2 YYEEEE. The V gene end was trimmed by 4 bases and the J gene end by 0 bases; junction bases not matched to a gene: 3. DNA of the CDR3: TGTGCCAGCAGCCCGGGGGGGCGCTCCTACGAGCAGTACTTC. Translated, it gives CASSPGGRSYEQYF.

This clonotype was recorded at least ten times. V is TRBV7-8 and J is TRBJ2-3; D perhaps matches TRBD2 (7 bases). V lost 4 bases and J lost 2, with 16 bases in between. CDR1 is SGHVS, CDR2 FQNEAQ, per germline. The CDR3 totals 16 residues. In nucleotides, the CDR3 is TGTGCCAGCAGCTCCGGGGGCGGGAGATACACAGATACGCAGTATTTT. Residues: CASSSGGGRYTDTQYF.

This clonotype has ten or more counts. This chain uses TRBV4-2 with TRBJ2-3; TRBD2 aligns across 9 bases. The germline gives CDR1 LGHNA, CDR2 YNFKEQ. The trim removed 1 base at V and 0 bases at J, leaving 5 bases unmatched. The length of the CDR3 is 17 residues. The CDR3 DNA reads as TGTGCCAGCAGCCAAGTCCGACTAGCGGCTAGCACAGATACGCAGTATTTT. Protein: CASSQVRLAASTDTQYF.

The chain recombines TRBV19 with TRBJ2-2; D gene unclear. This CDR3 comprises 13 residues. V was clipped by 8 bases and J by 6 bases, with 13 bases between them. In germline, CDR1 is LNHDA, CDR2 SQIVND (reference sequence). The CDR3 DNA reads as TGTGCCAGTCACCCGCTCCCCCCCGGGGAGCTGTTTTTT. Protein sequence: CASHPLPPGELFF.

This clonotype was counted ten times or more. V and J are TRBV5-5 and TRBJ1-5; 8 bases are shared with TRBD1. This CDR3 is 14 amino acids long. CDR1 and CDR2 from the germline V gene are SGHKS and YYEKEE (reference sequence). The V and J ends lost 2 bases and 6 bases, in that order; junction bases with no gene match: 4. As DNA, the CDR3 is TGTGCCAGCAGCTTTTCTACAGGGGGTCAGCCCCAGCATTTT. It specifies CASSFSTGGQPQHF.

V is TRBV18 and J is TRBJ2-1; TRBD1 or TRBD2 may be the D gene (5 bases each). Trimming shortened V by 3 bases and J by 6 bases, and 9 bases separated the two germline ends. The CDR3 has 13 amino acids. Germline CDR1 reads KGHSH; CDR2 reads LQKENI. The CDR3 DNA reads as TGTGCCAGCTCACCGCCAGGGAGCAATGAGCAGTTCTTC. It yields the protein CASSPPGSNEQFF.

Turning to this clonotype: This may be a read error, as it is one base from a much larger clone. The gene calls are TRBV6-1 and TRBJ2-7; D not certain. This CDR3 has 12 residues. Germline loops: CDR1 MNHNS, CDR2 SASEGT. The ends were cut back, 7 bases at V and 2 bases at J, with 9 bases in the middle. The CDR3 DNA reads as TGTGCCAGCACGGGCCTGCCCTACGAGCAGTACTTC. Its protein is CASTGLPYEQYF.

With regard to this clonotype: This clone may be a read error of a much larger clone one base away. V is TRBV9 and J is TRBJ2-7; tentative D call: TRBD2 (6 bases). The CDR3 has 15 amino acids. Germline V gene sequence: CDR1 SGDLS, CDR2 YYNGEE. CDR3 amino acids: CANSVGSGSSYEQYF. CDR3 DNA sequence: TGTGCCAACAGCGTAGGTAGCGGAAGCTCCTACGAGCAGTACTTC.

This rearrangement joins TRBV24-1 to TRBJ2-7; D uncertain. The CDR3 contains 16 residues. Germline V CDR1 and CDR2: KGHDR, SFDVKD. V was clipped by 4 bases and J by 5 bases, with 20 bases between them. The CDR3 sequence: CATSDPTRRGVDEQYF. CDR3 sequence (DNA): TGTGCCACCAGTGACCCGACCCGTCGTGGAGTGGACGAGCAGTACTTC.

The chain combines TRBV6-5 with TRBJ2-7; 9 nucleotides match TRBD2. Germline lookup yields CDR1 MNHEY and CDR2 SVGAGI. Trimming took 4 bases from V and 3 from J; bases not matched to a gene: 10. The CDR3 is made up of 16 amino acids. CDR3 DNA: TGTGCCAGCAGTTCCCCCGGGCTAGCGGGGTACTACGAGCAGTACTTC. As protein: CASSSPGLAGYYEQYF.

V is TRBV7-9 and J is TRBJ1-1; D call uncertain. The V gene's germline CDR1 is SEHNR and CDR2 FQNEAQ (reference sequence). The CDR3 length is 13 residues. The V end lost 2 bases, the J end lost 2 bases, and 6 bases lay between the germline ends. Here the CDR3 reads CASSLHPNTEAFF. CDR3 bases: TGTGCCAGCAGCTTACACCCAAACACTGAAGCTTTCTTT.

Ten or more counts support this clonotype. This chain joins TRBV11-3 and TRBJ2-1; 11 nucleotides line up with TRBD2. The length of the CDR3 is 19 residues. Germline CDR1 SGHNT, CDR2 YENEEA. The trim removed 3 bases at V and 0 bases at J, leaving 10 bases unmatched. CDR3 sequence (DNA): TGTGCCAGCAGCTTGGGGGGACTAGCGGAGTGGAGCTCCTACAATGAGCAGTTCTTC. It encodes CASSLGGLAEWSSYNEQFF.

The table lists this clonotype with many counts. The chain recombines TRBV5-4 with TRBJ2-1, with 9 nucleotides matching TRBD2. There are 18 residues in the CDR3. Unmatched junction bases numbered 12, after V lost 3 bases and J lost 2 bases. Germline CDR1 reads SGHNT; CDR2 reads YYREEE (reference sequence). Written as DNA, the CDR3 is TGTGCCAGCAGCTCGGGGCTAGCGGGGAACAGTCCCTACAATGAGCAGTTCTTC. Amino acids: CASSSGLAGNSPYNEQFF.

The chain joins TRBV12-3 or TRBV12-4 to TRBJ2-5; D possibly corresponds to TRBD1 (6 bases). CDR3 length: 15 residues. V lost 4 bases and J lost 7, with 19 bases in between. The CDR3: CASSSGQNHLGTQYF. As DNA, the CDR3 is TGTGCCAGCAGTTCCGGACAGAACCACTTAGGGACCCAGTACTTC.

Comments on this clonotype: A much more abundant neighbour one base away suggests this may be a read error. The chain combines TRBV6-2 or TRBV6-3 with TRBJ2-4, with 7 bases fitting TRBD1. The CDR3 is 14 residues long. Germline V gives CDR1 MNHEY, CDR2 SVGEGT. CDR3 nucleotide sequence: TGTGTCAGCAGCGTCCGGGACAGCAAAAACATTCAGTACTTC. Encoded protein: CVSSVRDSKNIQYF.

This clonotype is medium-sized within its sample. The chain recombines TRBV7-9 with TRBJ2-7, with 12 bases aligning to TRBD2. The J segment lost 8 bases and the V segment lost 5 bases, leaving 7 bases of the junction unmatched. The germline CDR1 and CDR2 sequences are SEHNR and FQNEAQ (reference sequence). The CDR3 runs to 14 residues. Here the CDR3 reads CASSRGTSGGKQYF. The CDR3 nucleotides read TGTGCCAGCAGCCGAGGAACTAGCGGGGGGAAGCAGTACTTC.